The 9 T cell receptor beta chains in this list originate from one sample, sequenced in a study of cytomegalovirus exposure and HLA in healthy donors. PCR involved 60 Vbeta and 13 Jbeta primers. This table comes from immunoSEQ multiplex PCR, and its TCRdb copy is limited to in-frame clones, with some not included. The sample lists approximately 140,000 clones, about four fifths seen once, with roughly 2% in the top ten. The sequencing sample was made of PBMCs. Receptors originate from a man under 40 in good health and CMV-seronegative.

This clone was recorded once. The V and J genes are TRBV28 and TRBJ1-2; a possible D gene is TRBD1 (6 bases). CDR3 length: 17 residues. V was shortened by 5 bases and J by 2 bases, with 21 bases between the two germline ends. Germline lookup yields CDR1 MDHEN and CDR2 SYDVKM. The CDR3 sequence: CASSHLGPRTANYGYTF. The CDR3 DNA sequence: TGTGCCAGCAGTCACCTTGGCCCCCGGACAGCGAACTATGGCTACACCTTC.

V and J are TRBV7-9 and TRBJ1-1; 10 bases match TRBD1. The germline CDR1 and CDR2 sequences are SEHNR and FQNEAQ (reference sequence). J lost 4 bases, V lost 5 bases, and 7 bases had no gene match. This CDR3 contains 15 residues. The DNA of the CDR3 is TGTGCCAGCAGCAAATTGACAGGGGGCGGCACTGAAGCTTTCTTT. Residues: CASSKLTGGGTEAFF.

This chain links TRBV28 with TRBJ1-1; D might be TRBD1 (5 bases). Germline CDR1 MDHEN, CDR2 SYDVKM. V was cut by 11 bases and J by 1 base, with 14 bases left in between. The CDR3 runs 13 residues. The CDR3 nucleotides read TGTGCCGCCTCCAGACAGAAGAACACTGAAGCTTTCTTT. This gives the protein CAASRQKNTEAFF.

The gene calls are TRBV2 and TRBJ2-1; 15 bases match TRBD2. The CDR3 has 17 residues. Germline CDR1 is SNHLY and CDR2 is FYNNEI. The J segment lost 1 base and the V segment lost 7 bases, leaving 5 bases of the junction unmatched. The CDR3 spells CASKGTSGRQSYNEQFF. The CDR3 DNA reads TGTGCCAGCAAAGGGACTAGCGGGAGGCAGTCCTACAATGAGCAGTTCTTC.

This clone has only one observation. The chain is built from TRBV10-1 and TRBJ2-7, with 9 bases aligning to TRBD1. CDR1 and CDR2 from the germline V gene are WNHNN and SYGVQD (reference sequence). The CDR3 contains 12 residues. The ends lost 6 bases at V and 6 bases at J; junction bases unmatched: 3. CDR3 DNA sequence: TGCGCCAGCAGCGGGACAGGGATCGAGCAGTACTTC. Translated: CASSGTGIEQYF.

This clone occurred many times. The sample has other DNA sequences that encode this CDR3 too. This sequence joins TRBV10-3 and TRBJ2-7, with a weak D call TRBD1 (7 bases). The CDR3 spans 14 residues. From germline, CDR1 is ENHRY and CDR2 SYGVKD. V was cut by 3 bases and J by 0 bases, with 9 bases left in between. For the CDR3, the DNA is TGTGCCATCAGTGACAGGGGGGACTCCTACGAGCAGTACTTC. Its translation is CAISDRGDSYEQYF.

The V gene is TRBV27, the J gene TRBJ1-2; 8 nucleotides match TRBD1. The V gene's germline CDR1 is MNHEY and CDR2 SMNVEV (reference sequence). The CDR3 has 15 amino acids. J gave up 8 bases and V 5 bases, and 13 bases lay outside the gene matches. For the CDR3, the DNA is TGTGCCAGCAGTATAGACCGGGACAGGCTTTGCGGCTACACCTTC. As protein: CASSIDRDRLCGYTF.

Points on this clone: The junction and the germline gene differ at one end; a read error may be behind it. The chain uses TRBV6-5 and TRBJ1-6; D ambiguous. The germline gives CDR1 MNHEY, CDR2 SVGAGI. This CDR3 is 12 amino acids long. For the CDR3, the DNA is TGTGCCAGCAGCCTACTGAATTCACCCCTCAACTTT. Translating gives CASSLLNSPLNF.

This clone turned up a few times. This chain joins TRBV11-2 and TRBJ1-1; D gene uncertain. Trimming stripped 1 base from V and 8 bases from J, with 17 bases between. Germline CDR1 and CDR2: SGHAT and FQNNGV. The CDR3 totals 15 residues. The CDR3 here is CASSLVRASLPEAFF. CDR3 DNA: TGTGCCAGCAGCTTAGTGAGGGCCAGTCTCCCCGAAGCTTTCTTT.